A single sample gave rise to the 7 T cell receptor beta chains below, sequenced in a study of identical twins. MiXCR was run by TCRdb on the 5' RACE reads, yielding one entry per CDR3 protein. This sample carries about 890,000 distinct CDR3 sequences, 9% to 15% of them seen once, and the ten largest clones take around 1.5%. Another study also made use of these data, one on yellow fever vaccine responses in identical twins.

What was sequenced was PBMCs. The receptors derive from a woman under 30 in good health.

The sample holds a few counts of this clonotype. This chain uses TRBV29-1 with TRBJ2-5, with a tentative D call TRBD1 (6 bases). The CDR3 extends over 13 amino acids. Germline values: CDR1 SQVTM, CDR2 ANQGSEA. V was trimmed by 3 bases and J by 3 bases, leaving 11 bases between them. CDR3 in amino acids: CSVDPGQKETQYF. The DNA for the CDR3 is TGCAGCGTTGACCCCGGACAGAAAGAGACCCAGTACTTC. The full variable domain, its missing parts supplied by reference TRBV29-1 and TRBJ2-5, is SAVISQKPSRDICQRGTSLTIQCQVDSQVTMMFWYRQQPGQSLTLIATANQGSEATYESGFVIDKFPISRPNLTFSTLTVSNMSPEDSSIYLCSVDPGQKETQYFGPGTRLLVL.

This clonotype was counted at least ten times. The rearrangement joins TRBV10-3 to TRBJ1-2; D not resolved. CDR1 is ENHRY and CDR2 is SYGVKD in the germline V gene. The germline V and J ends were trimmed by 7 bases and 8 bases, with 14 bases remaining between them. The CDR3 loop spans 12 amino acids. The DNA of the CDR3 is TGTGCCATCAACACCTCCTGGCGAGGCTACACCTTC. Protein: CAINTSWRGYTF.

The chain employs TRBV7-2 and TRBJ2-3; TRBD2 agrees at 9 bases. CDR1 is SGHTA and CDR2 is FQGNSA in the germline V gene. The junction had 7 bases not matched to a gene; V was cut back by 5 bases and J by 1 base. The CDR3 is made up of 16 amino acids. The DNA for the CDR3 is TGTGCCAGCAGCCCAAGACTAGCGGCGGGCACAGATACGCAGTATTTT. Translation gives CASSPRLAAGTDTQYF.

The V and J genes are TRBV20-1 and TRBJ1-2, with a weak D call TRBD1 (6 bases). V lost 3 bases and J 0 bases, leaving 8 bases between the germline ends. The CDR3 sequence is 13 residues long. Germline V lookup: CDR1 DFQATT, CDR2 SNEGSKA (reference sequence). The CDR3 loop reads CSARWTANYGYTF. The CDR3 DNA follows: TGCAGTGCTAGGTGGACAGCTAACTATGGCTACACCTTC.

The J gene is TRBJ1-6, the V gene TRBV6-5; unclear D gene. This CDR3 region has 14 residues. The germline V gene encodes CDR1 MNHEY and CDR2 SVGAGI. V lost 2 bases and J 8 bases, leaving 10 bases between the germline ends. This chain's CDR3 is CASSYARWDSPLHF. In DNA form, the CDR3 reads TGTGCCAGCAGTTACGCCCGGTGGGATTCACCCCTCCACTTT.

J is TRBJ2-7 and V is TRBV20-1; D perhaps matches TRBD2 (6 bases). The length of the CDR3 is 13 residues. Germline loops: CDR1 DFQATT, CDR2 SNEGSKA (reference sequence). V shed 6 bases and J shed 2 bases, with 14 bases lying between them. CDR3 sequence (DNA): TGCAGTGCCCAGAATCCGGGAGCCTACGAGCAGTACTTC. The encoded protein is CSAQNPGAYEQYF.

At least ten counts were recorded for this clonotype. V usage is TRBV5-1 and J usage is TRBJ2-3, with D tentatively TRBD1 (5 bases). Trimming took off 0 bases at V and 6 bases at J, with 11 bases between the two ends. The CDR3 extends over 14 amino acids. Looked up from germline, CDR1 is SGHRS and CDR2 is YFSETQ. The DNA of the CDR3 is TGCGCCAGCAGCTTGGTTCAGGGCGTCGATACGCAGTATTTT. Residues: CASSLVQGVDTQYF.